The rows below give T cell receptor beta chains drawn from one sample of a study of breast tumors, draining lymph nodes, adjacent tissues. Each CDR3 protein gets one entry after TCRdb re-called the multiplex PCR reads with MiXCR. The sample records about 300,000 distinct CDR3 sequences, around 31% being singletons. The sequenced material came from axillary lymph node tissue. Source of these receptors: a female donor with breast cancer. Some clones in this sample may be carry-over from other donors' samples. CDR3s leave out the opening cysteine and the closing phenylalanine or tryptophan. Each record gives: D gene, J gene, V gene, CDR3 protein. D genes are given only for firm matches.

-	TRBJ2-3	TRBV6-5	ASSHSGPKGDTQY
-	TRBJ2-5	TRBV7-9	ASSLDHQGRETQY
TRBD2	TRBJ2-1	TRBV10-1	ARGGLAGLYNEQF
-	TRBJ2-1	TRBV12-3/TRBV12-4	ASKSGVSYNEQF
-	TRBJ2-6	TRBV12-5	ASRSDSGANVLT
-	TRBJ2-2	TRBV5-5	ASEGSRLNTGELF
TRBD2	TRBJ2-7	TRBV2	ASSETPSGEQY
TRBD2	TRBJ2-3	TRBV6-1	ASSSGGEGPDTQY
-	TRBJ1-4	TRBV12-5	ASGLSLGSRGEKLF
TRBD2	TRBJ2-3	TRBV11-3	ASSTKKSGRAGHTDTQY
-	TRBJ2-4	TRBV7-9	ASSSLSGGKNIQY
TRBD1	TRBJ2-1	TRBV20-1	SAQSGQGVRDEQF
-	TRBJ2-3	TRBV11-2	ASSLVVRGHTDTQY
-	TRBJ2-1	TRBV20-1	SAAGFLYNEQF
-	TRBJ2-4	TRBV2	ASSGDGTIQY
TRBD1	TRBJ2-2	TRBV20-1	SARKGAGTGELF
-	TRBJ2-2	TRBV24-1	ATSDLSGTKPGELF
TRBD1	TRBJ1-5	TRBV6-2/TRBV6-3	ASSFRGQGAQPQH
-	TRBJ2-3	TRBV30	AWSFGGISTDTQY
-	TRBJ2-2	TRBV9	ASSVWGRGTGELF
-	TRBJ1-5	TRBV25-1	ASSEYSGRQETQH
TRBD2	TRBJ2-7	TRBV5-4	ASSLSGNNEQY
-	TRBJ2-3	TRBV25-1	ASSPSIGSTGTQY
-	TRBJ1-4	TRBV10-2	ASSDNRVTIEKLF
-	TRBJ2-2	TRBV11-2	ASSPDQRAGELF
-	TRBJ2-2	TRBV7-3	ASSLSGVAGKLF
TRBD2	TRBJ2-5	TRBV6-6	ASSYSLAGEETQY
TRBD1	TRBJ2-5	TRBV30	AWSEDRTIQETQY
-	TRBJ1-5	TRBV24-1	ATSSAVGSNQPQH
-	TRBJ2-1	TRBV2	ASREGMRAGYNEQF
-	TRBJ2-5	TRBV27	ASSPRGHKQETQY
-	TRBJ2-5	TRBV6-1	ASSHGGQGVQETQY
-	TRBJ2-3	TRBV7-9	ASSPLKPTDTQY
TRBD2	TRBJ2-1	TRBV2	ASKRGGKRDVKYNEQF
-	TRBJ1-4	TRBV10-3	AISVRINEKLF
-	TRBJ2-6	TRBV6-4	ASSELGAGANVLT
TRBD2	TRBJ2-2	TRBV3-1	ASSQFLFGEGLSGELF
TRBD2	TRBJ2-1	TRBV24-1	ATSDSGLARYNEQF
TRBD1	TRBJ1-2	TRBV20-1	SARPRTGAPYGYT
-	TRBJ1-6	TRBV6-1	ASGRNNSPLH